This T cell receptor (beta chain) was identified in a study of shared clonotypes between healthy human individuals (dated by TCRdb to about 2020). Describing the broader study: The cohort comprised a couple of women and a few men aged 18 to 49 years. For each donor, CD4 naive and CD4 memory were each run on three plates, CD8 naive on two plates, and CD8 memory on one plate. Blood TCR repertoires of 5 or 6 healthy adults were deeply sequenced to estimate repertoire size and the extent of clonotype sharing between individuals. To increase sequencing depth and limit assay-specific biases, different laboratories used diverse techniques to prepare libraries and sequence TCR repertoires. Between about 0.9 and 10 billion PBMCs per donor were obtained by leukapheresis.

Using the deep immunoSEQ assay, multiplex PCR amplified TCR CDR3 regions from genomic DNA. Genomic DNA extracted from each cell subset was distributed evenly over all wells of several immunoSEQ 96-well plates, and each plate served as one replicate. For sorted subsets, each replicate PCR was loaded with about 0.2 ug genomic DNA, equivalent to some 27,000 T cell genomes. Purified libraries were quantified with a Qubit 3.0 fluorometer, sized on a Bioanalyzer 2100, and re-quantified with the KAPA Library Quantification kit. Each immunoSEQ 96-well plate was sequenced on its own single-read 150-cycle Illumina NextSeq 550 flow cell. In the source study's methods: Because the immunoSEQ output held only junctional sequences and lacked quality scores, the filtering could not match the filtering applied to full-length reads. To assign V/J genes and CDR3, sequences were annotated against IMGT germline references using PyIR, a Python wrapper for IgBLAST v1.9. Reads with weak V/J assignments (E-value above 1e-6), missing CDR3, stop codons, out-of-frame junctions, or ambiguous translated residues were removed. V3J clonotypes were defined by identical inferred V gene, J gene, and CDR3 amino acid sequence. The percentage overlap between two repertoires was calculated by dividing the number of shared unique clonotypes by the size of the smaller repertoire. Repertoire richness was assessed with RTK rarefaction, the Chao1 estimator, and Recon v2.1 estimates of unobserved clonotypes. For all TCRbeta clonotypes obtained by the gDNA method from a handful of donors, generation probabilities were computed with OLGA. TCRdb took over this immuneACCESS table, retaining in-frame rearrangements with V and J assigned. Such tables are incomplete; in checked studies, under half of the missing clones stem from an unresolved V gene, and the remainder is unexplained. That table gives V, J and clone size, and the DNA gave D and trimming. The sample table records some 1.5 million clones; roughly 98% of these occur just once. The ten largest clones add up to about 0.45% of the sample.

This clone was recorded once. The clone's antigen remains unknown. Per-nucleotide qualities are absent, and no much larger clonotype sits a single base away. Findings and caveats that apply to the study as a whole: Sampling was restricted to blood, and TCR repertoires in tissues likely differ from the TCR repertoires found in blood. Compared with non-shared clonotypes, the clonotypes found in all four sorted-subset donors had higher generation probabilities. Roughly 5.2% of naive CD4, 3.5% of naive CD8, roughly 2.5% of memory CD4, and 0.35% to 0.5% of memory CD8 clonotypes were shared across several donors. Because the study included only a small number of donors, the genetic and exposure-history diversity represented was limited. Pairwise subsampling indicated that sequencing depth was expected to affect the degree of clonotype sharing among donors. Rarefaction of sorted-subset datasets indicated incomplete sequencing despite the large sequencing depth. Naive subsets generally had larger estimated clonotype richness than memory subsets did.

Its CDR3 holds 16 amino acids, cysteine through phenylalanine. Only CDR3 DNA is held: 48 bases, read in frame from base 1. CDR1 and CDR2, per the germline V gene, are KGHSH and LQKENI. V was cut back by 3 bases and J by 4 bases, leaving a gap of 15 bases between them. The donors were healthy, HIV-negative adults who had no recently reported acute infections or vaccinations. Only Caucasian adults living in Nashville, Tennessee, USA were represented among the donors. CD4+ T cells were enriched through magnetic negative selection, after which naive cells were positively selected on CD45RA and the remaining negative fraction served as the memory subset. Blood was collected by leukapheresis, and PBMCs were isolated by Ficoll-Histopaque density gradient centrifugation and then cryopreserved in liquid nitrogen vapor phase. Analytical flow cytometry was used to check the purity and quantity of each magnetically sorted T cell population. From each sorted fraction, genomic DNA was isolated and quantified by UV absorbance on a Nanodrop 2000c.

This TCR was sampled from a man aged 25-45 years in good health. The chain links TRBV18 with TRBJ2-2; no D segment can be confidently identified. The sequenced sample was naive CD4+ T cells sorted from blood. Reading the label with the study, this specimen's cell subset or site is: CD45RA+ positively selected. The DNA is TGTGCCAGCTCACCGACCGTTGGCAGACTCACCGGGGAGCTGTTTTTT. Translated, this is CASSPTVGRLTGELFF.